Each of the 13 T cell receptor beta chains below was sequenced from the same sample in a study of identical twins. TCRdb analysed the 5' RACE reads with MiXCR anew, one entry per CDR3 protein. The data contain 200,000 to 300,000 distinct CDR3 sequences, about 10% of them singletons. The sample comprised memory T cells sorted from blood. These receptor sequences come from a man aged 50-60 years in good health.

This rearrangement joins TRBV27 to TRBJ1-3; D not resolved. Germline CDR1 MNHEY, CDR2 SMNVEV (reference sequence). The CDR3 has 13 residues. Between the trimmed V and J ends, which lost 2 bases and 4 bases, there was a span of 6 bases. The CDR3 is CASSLGVGNTIYF. Here the CDR3 DNA reads TGTGCCAGCAGTTTAGGAGTCGGAAACACCATATATTTT.

This clonotype was seen at least ten times. CDR3 DNA sequence: TGTGCCAGCAGCCAAGAGGGGGGACTAGCGGGAGGGGGCCCAGATACGCAGTATTTT. This codes for CASSQEGGLAGGGPDTQYF. The genes are TRBV4-2 and TRBJ2-3; 16 bases align to TRBD2. The CDR3 length is 19 residues. Looked up from germline, CDR1 is LGHNA and CDR2 is YNFKEQ. Trimming at V came to 0 bases and at J to 4 bases, leaving 7 bases not matched to a gene.

This clonotype was observed a handful of times. The chain combines TRBV10-2 with TRBJ2-1; D possibly corresponds to TRBD2 (6 bases). The CDR3 has 16 residues. Germline CDR1 and CDR2: WSHSY and SAAADI. V was pared by 6 bases and J by 4 bases, with 19 bases between. DNA for the CDR3: TGCGCCAGCAGCCAAACTCTGACTAGTATTTACAATGAGCAGTTCTTC. Translated, it gives CASSQTLTSIYNEQFF.

This clonotype was counted a few times. The chain recombines TRBV5-1 with TRBJ2-3, with D unclear. Trimming cost V 4 bases and J 4 bases, with 10 bases left between them. The CDR3 has 13 amino acids. Per germline, CDR1 SGHRS and CDR2 YFSETQ. The chain's CDR3 is CASSPRKPDTQYF. CDR3 coding DNA: TGCGCCAGCAGCCCGCGAAAGCCAGATACGCAGTATTTT.

The chain joins TRBV7-8 to TRBJ2-6; 9 bases align to TRBD2. This CDR3 region has 17 residues. Germline V gene lookup returns CDR1 SGHVS and CDR2 FQNEAQ. Unmatched junction bases numbered 8, after V lost 5 bases and J lost 3 bases. The CDR3 loop is CASSTRGGADGANVLTF. CDR3 nucleotide sequence: TGTGCCAGCAGCACCCGCGGGGGGGCAGATGGGGCCAACGTCCTGACTTTC. Drawing the rest from reference TRBV7-8 and TRBJ2-6, the complete variable domain is GAGVSQSPRYKVAKRGQDVALRCDPISGHVSLFWYQQALGQGPEFLTYFQNEAQLDKSGLPSDRFFAERPEGSVSTLKIQRTQQEDSAVYLCASSTRGGADGANVLTFGAGSRLTVL.

The table lists this clonotype with a few counts. The chain links TRBV28 to TRBJ2-2; 7 positions agree with TRBD2. V was pared by 10 bases and J by 2 bases, with 7 bases of the junction left unmatched. Germline assignment: CDR1 MDHEN and CDR2 SYDVKM. The CDR3 has 14 amino acids. The CDR3 coding sequence is TGTGCCACAATAGCGGGTTCCAACACCGGGGAGCTGTTTTTT. Encoded protein: CATIAGSNTGELFF.

In this sample, this clonotype turned up many times. The V and J genes are TRBV4-3 and TRBJ2-1; 12 nucleotides match TRBD2. This CDR3 is built from 16 residues. V lost 0 bases, J lost 10 bases, and 7 bases stayed unmatched. Germline-derived CDR1 and CDR2 are LGHNA and YSLEER. The CDR3: CASSQDSKLAGGEQFF. Here the CDR3 DNA reads TGCGCCAGCAGCCAAGATAGTAAGCTAGCGGGGGGGGAGCAGTTCTTC.

Note on this clonotype: This may arise from a read error, as a much more abundant clone is one base away. This sequence joins TRBV5-6 and TRBJ2-3; no firm D call. The V and J ends lost 2 bases and 2 bases respectively, with 3 bases between them. The CDR3 covers 12 residues. Germline CDR1 SGHDT, CDR2 YYEEEE. The CDR3 coding sequence is TGTGCCAGCAGCTTTCTCACAGATACGCAGTATTTT. This codes for CASSFLTDTQYF.

This chain uses TRBV18 with TRBJ2-7, with 9 bases lining up with TRBD2. Germline CDR1 is KGHSH and CDR2 is LQKENI. V gave up 3 bases and J gave up 4 bases; unmatched junction bases: 13. The CDR3 extends over 17 amino acids. The CDR3 bases are TGTGCCAGCTCACCGCGTGAGACTAGCGGAGAGTATTACGAGCAGTACTTC. Amino acid sequence: CASSPRETSGEYYEQYF.

This clonotype was observed at least ten times. V and J are TRBV4-2 and TRBJ2-5, with D possibly TRBD1 on 5 matching bases. Trimming left V 4 bases short and J 5 bases short, with 11 bases between. The CDR3 totals 13 residues. Germline CDR1 is LGHNA and CDR2 is YNFKEQ. Here the CDR3 DNA reads TGTGCCAGCAGCCCCGATCGACAGGAGACCCAGTACTTC. This codes for CASSPDRQETQYF.

The chain recombines TRBV7-8 with TRBJ2-1; D perhaps matches TRBD1 (6 bases). CDR1 is SGHVS, CDR2 FQNEAQ, per germline. The CDR3 has 16 residues. Between the trimmed V and J ends, which lost 5 bases and 10 bases, there was a span of 24 bases. For the CDR3, the DNA is TGTGCCAGCAGCAGGGTGGACAGCACGGGGATTGGAGAGCAGTTCTTC. This gives the protein CASSRVDSTGIGEQFF.

This clonotype has a handful of counts. J is TRBJ2-4 and V is TRBV28; the D gene could be TRBD1 or TRBD2 (6 bases each). Trimming left V 4 bases short and J 6 bases short, with 13 bases between. Germline values: CDR1 MDHEN, CDR2 SYDVKM. This CDR3 is built from 14 residues. CDR3 in amino acids: CASSSEGGPNIQYF. Here the CDR3 DNA reads TGTGCCAGCAGTTCGGAAGGGGGGCCAAACATTCAGTACTTC. Variable domain in full (rest from reference TRBV28 and TRBJ2-4): DVKVTQSSRYLVKRTGEKVFLECVQDMDHENMFWYRQDPGLGLRLIYFSYDVKMKEKGDIPEGYSVSREKKERFSLILESASTNQTSMYLCASSSEGGPNIQYFGAGTRLSVL.

This clonotype was detected ten times or more. This chain joins TRBV10-3 and TRBJ1-2; unclear D gene. Germline V gene lookup returns CDR1 ENHRY and CDR2 SYGVKD. Trimming left V 6 bases short and J 4 bases short, with 12 bases between. The CDR3 length is 13 residues. CDR3: CAIREDKSYGYTF. The CDR3 bases are TGTGCCATCAGGGAAGACAAGTCCTATGGCTACACCTTC.